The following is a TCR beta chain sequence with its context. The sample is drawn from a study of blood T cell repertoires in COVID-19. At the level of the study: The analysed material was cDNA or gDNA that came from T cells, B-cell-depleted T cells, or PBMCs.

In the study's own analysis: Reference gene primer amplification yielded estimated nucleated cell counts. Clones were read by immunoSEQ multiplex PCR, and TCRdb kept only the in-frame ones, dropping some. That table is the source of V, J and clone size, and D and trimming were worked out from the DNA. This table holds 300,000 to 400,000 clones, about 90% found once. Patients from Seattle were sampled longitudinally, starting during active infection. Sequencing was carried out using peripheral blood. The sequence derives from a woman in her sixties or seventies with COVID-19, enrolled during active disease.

In DNA form, the CDR3 reads TGTGCCAGCTCTACGCAGAAGTCCTACGAGCAGTACTTC. Translating it yields CASSTQKSYEQYF. The chain carries TRBV18 and TRBJ2-7; D not resolved. V was shortened by 6 bases and J by 1 base, with 10 bases between the two germline ends. The CDR3 length is 13 residues. The germline V gene has CDR1 KGHSH and CDR2 LQKENI.